Following are 10 T cell receptor beta chains from one sample sequenced in a study of blood T cells in healthy people across ages. Combining a sample-barcoded 5' primer with a J-beta primer mix, a second PCR ran for 7 to 11 cycles. TCRdb itself ran the 5' RACE reads through MiXCR, one entry per CDR3 protein. The sample has over 700,000 distinct CDR3 sequences, 25% seen once. These same records also appear under a second study, on T cells of mothers and their children.

The source material was blood. The receptor set was obtained from a boy under 18 in good health.

This sequence joins TRBV6-6 and TRBJ2-4, with unresolved D. Germline V gene sequence: CDR1 MNHNY, CDR2 SVGAGI (reference sequence). This CDR3 spans 12 amino acids. The germline V and J ends were trimmed by 2 bases and 6 bases, with 5 bases remaining between them. For the CDR3, the DNA is TGTGCCAGCAGTTACGGGGTAAACATTCAGTACTTC. This encodes CASSYGVNIQYF.

The chain has TRBV4-1 and TRBJ2-5, with 10 positions matching TRBD1. The J call may be mistaken, given a closer DNA end match to TRBJ2-7. The CDR3 extends over 15 amino acids. Germline CDR1 reads MGHRA; CDR2 reads YSYEKL. CDR3 bases: TGCGCCAGCAGCCCTAGACAGGGGGCCCCCTACGAGCAGTACTTC. This encodes CASSPRQGAPYEQYF.

This clonotype was observed a single time. The V gene is TRBV19, the J gene TRBJ1-5, with 8 bases identical to TRBD1. The CDR3 extends over 14 amino acids. Unmatched junction bases numbered 9, after V lost 10 bases and J lost 4 bases. Germline V lookup: CDR1 LNHDA, CDR2 SQIVND (reference sequence). The CDR3 coding sequence is TGTGCCAATAGCGGGACAGGCGGAAATCAGCCCCAGCATTTT. Amino acids: CANSGTGGNQPQHF.

The rearrangement links TRBV9 to TRBJ2-7; D is undetermined. Per the germline V gene, CDR1 is SGDLS and CDR2 is YYNGEE. The CDR3 length is 14 residues. Trimming shortened V by 4 bases and J by 1 base, and 12 bases separated the two germline ends. CDR3 nucleotides: TGTGCCAGCAGCCCCAATTTCGAGTCCTACGAGCAGTACTTC. It encodes CASSPNFESYEQYF.

This clonotype was seen a few times. The rearrangement joins TRBV11-3 to TRBJ2-7; D call uncertain. The CDR3 has 12 amino acids. CDR1 and CDR2 from the germline V gene are SGHNT and YENEEA. Trimming pared 3 bases from V and 3 bases from J, leaving 6 bases between. The CDR3 sequence is CASSFQDYEQYF. In DNA, the CDR3 is TGTGCCAGCAGCTTCCAGGACTACGAGCAGTACTTC.

The chain couples TRBV13 to TRBJ2-2; TRBD2 aligns across 10 bases. The CDR3 sequence is 16 residues long. J gave up 6 bases and V 4 bases, and 8 bases lay outside the gene matches. Germline V CDR1 and CDR2: PRHDT, FYEKMQ (reference sequence). In DNA, the CDR3 is TGTGCCAGCAGCTCCCTCATAGCGGGAGGAGCCGGGGAGCTGTTTTTT. Translating gives CASSSLIAGGAGELFF.

The chain combines TRBV9 with TRBJ2-7; D may correspond to TRBD1 or TRBD2 (5 bases each). Trimming pared 3 bases from V and 2 bases from J, leaving 9 bases between. Germline V CDR1 and CDR2: SGDLS, YYNGEE. CDR3 length equals 13 residues. The CDR3, as DNA: TGTGCCAGCAGCGGGGGACGGACCTACGAGCAGTACTTC. Translating gives CASSGGRTYEQYF.

The CDR3 here is CSVITDRNPYEQYF. The CDR3 DNA reads TGCAGCGTTATAACGGACAGAAATCCCTACGAGCAGTACTTC. The chain combines TRBV29-1 with TRBJ2-7; weak D call: TRBD1 (6 bases). The CDR3 covers 14 residues. The germline V and J ends were trimmed by 5 bases and 2 bases, with 16 bases remaining between them. In germline, CDR1 is SQVTM, CDR2 ANQGSEA.

The gene calls are TRBV7-9 and TRBJ1-4; no clear D gene. V was cut by 4 bases and J by 14 bases, with 11 bases left in between. This CDR3 has 11 amino acids. Germline V gene lookup returns CDR1 SEHNR and CDR2 FQNEAQ (reference sequence). CDR3 nucleotides: TGTGCCAGCAGCTCGGGCCCACCCCTGTTTTTT. Encoded protein: CASSSGPPLFF. Supplemented by reference TRBV7-9 and TRBJ1-4, the full variable domain reads DTGVSQNPRHKITKRGQNVTFRCDPISEHNRLYWYRQTLGQGPEFLTYFQNEAQLEKSRLLSDRFSAERPKGSFSTLEIQRTEQGDSAMYLCASSSGPPLFFGSGTQLSVL.

The V call is TRBV29-1, the J call TRBJ2-1; 8 positions agree with TRBD2. In germline, CDR1 is SQVTM, CDR2 ANQGSEA. J lost 6 bases, V lost 8 bases, and 12 bases had no gene match. This CDR3 region has 14 residues. This CDR3 is CSTLAGGLSNEQFF. DNA for the CDR3: TGCAGCACCTTGGCGGGAGGCCTGAGCAATGAGCAGTTCTTC.